A selection of T cell receptor beta chains follows, all from one sample in a study of T-cell reconstitution after alpha-beta-depleted transplantation in children. TCRdb analysed the PCR reads with MiXCR anew, one entry per CDR3 protein. The data hold approximately 400,000 distinct CDR3 sequences, with 9.5% to 13% observed a single time. The starting material was PBMCs from the stem cell graft donor, obtained from the stem cell graft. The receptors were gathered from a human donor who donated a stem cell graft to a child with acute myeloid leukemia. The CDR3 runs from the conserved cysteine through the conserved F or W. Fields, in order: D gene, V gene, clone size, J gene, CDR3 protein, CDR3 DNA. The D gene is left open where the match is weak. Clone size is not always given. Where it is, it says once, few, many or a class for expanded clones.

TRBD2	TRBV4-2	many	TRBJ2-4	CASSQDIGGKNIQYF	TGTGCCAGCAGCCAAGATATCGGGGGGAAGAACATTCAGTACTTC
TRBD1	TRBV3-1	few	TRBJ1-2	CASSQTGGGYGYTF	TGTGCCAGCAGCCAAACAGGGGGCGGCTATGGCTACACCTTC
NA	TRBV4-1	NA	TRBJ1-4	CASRAAGRNEKLFF	TGCGCCAGCCGGGCCGCGGGCCGTAATGAAAAACTGTTTTTT
TRBD2	TRBV6-4	few	TRBJ2-5	CASSDEAGGTQYF	TGTGCCAGCAGTGATGAGGCGGGAGGGACCCAGTACTTC
NA	TRBV6-5	NA	TRBJ1-2	CASVAQGYGYTF	TGTGCCAGCGTCGCTCAGGGCTATGGCTACACCTTC
TRBD2	TRBV7-9	many	TRBJ2-1	CASSAELAGVSYNEQFF	TGTGCCAGCAGCGCAGAACTAGCGGGCGTAAGTTACAATGAGCAGTTCTTC
NA	TRBV20-1	few	TRBJ2-3	CSARDLGTDTQYF	TGCAGTGCTAGAGATTTGGGCACAGATACGCAGTATTTT
TRBD2	TRBV3-1	NA	TRBJ2-1	CASSQEFQAGGLRNEQFF	TGTGCCAGCAGCCAAGAATTTCAGGCGGGGGGGCTGCGCAATGAGCAGTTCTTC
NA	TRBV20-1	few	TRBJ2-1	CSARLQGGVFF	TGCAGTGCTAGGCTCCAGGGTGGGGTGTTCTTC
NA	TRBV12-3/TRBV12-4	few	TRBJ2-2	CASSLLELGELFF	TGTGCCAGCAGTTTATTGGAGTTAGGGGAGCTGTTTTTT
NA	TRBV7-8	NA	TRBJ2-1	CASSLAVLFDLLENNEQFF	TGTGCCAGCAGCTTAGCTGTTCTTTTCGATTTGTTGGAGAACAATGAGCAGTTCTTC
NA	TRBV7-2	many	TRBJ2-3	CASSLDTSTDTQYF	TGTGCCAGCAGCCTGGACACTAGCACAGATACGCAGTATTTT
NA	TRBV7-3	NA	TRBJ2-1	CASSLLPRNDNEQFF	TGTGCCAGCAGCTTACTCCCTCGGAACGACAATGAGCAGTTCTTC
NA	TRBV20-1	NA	TRBJ2-3	CSALGGGRGTDTQYF	TGCAGTGCCTTGGGAGGGGGTCGTGGCACAGATACGCAGTATTTT
NA	TRBV13	NA	TRBJ2-5	CASTRPGSHQETQYF	TGTGCCAGCACGCGCCCGGGGTCTCACCAAGAGACCCAGTACTTC
NA	TRBV20-1	NA	TRBJ1-5	CSADGRDGLNQPQHF	TGCAGTGCTGACGGCCGGGACGGCCTCAATCAGCCCCAGCATTTT
TRBD2	TRBV28	NA	TRBJ2-2	CASSLLGLAGVSGELFF	TGTGCCAGCAGTTTATTGGGGCTAGCGGGAGTCTCGGGGGAGCTGTTTTTT
NA	TRBV20-1	NA	TRBJ2-5	CSASSAIQETQYF	TGCAGTGCTAGTTCTGCGATCCAAGAGACCCAGTACTTC
TRBD2	TRBV5-1	NA	TRBJ2-1	CASSLVRTSGNEQFF	TGCGCCAGCAGCTTGGTTAGGACTAGCGGCAATGAGCAGTTCTTC
TRBD2	TRBV5-1	few	TRBJ2-3	CASSQSGESTDTQYF	TGCGCCAGCAGCCAGAGCGGGGAAAGCACAGATACGCAGTATTTT
TRBD1	TRBV25-1	few	TRBJ2-3	CASSEYKDRVADTQYF	TGTGCCAGCAGTGAATATAAGGACAGGGTGGCAGATACGCAGTATTTT
NA	TRBV5-5	NA	TRBJ2-1	CASSLVRSSNEQFF	TGTGCCAGCAGCTTGGTTCGCAGTTCCAATGAGCAGTTCTTC
NA	TRBV25-1	few	TRBJ2-2	CASGHPVTGELFF	TGTGCCAGCGGACATCCGGTTACCGGGGAGCTGTTTTTT
TRBD2	TRBV19	many	TRBJ2-1	CASSTGLSSYNEQFF	TGTGCCAGTAGTACGGGACTAAGCTCCTACAATGAGCAGTTCTTC
TRBD2	TRBV5-5	NA	TRBJ2-5	CASSSPIGGAEQETQYF	TGTGCCAGCAGCTCTCCGATCGGGGGGGCCGAACAAGAGACCCAGTACTTC
TRBD2	TRBV12-3/TRBV12-4	NA	TRBJ2-5	CASSLAPRLAGETQYF	TGTGCCAGCAGTTTAGCTCCAAGACTAGCCGGGGAGACCCAGTACTTC
NA	TRBV12-3/TRBV12-4	many	TRBJ2-2	CASSLRSTGELFF	TGTGCCAGCAGTTTACGGAGCACCGGGGAGCTGTTTTTT
NA	TRBV4-3	few	TRBJ2-1	CASSQDFATTYNEQFF	TGCGCCAGCAGCCAAGATTTCGCCACCACATACAATGAGCAGTTCTTC
NA	TRBV7-9	few	TRBJ2-5	CASSLWDTETQYF	TGTGCCAGCAGCTTATGGGACACAGAGACCCAGTACTTC
TRBD1	TRBV7-2	NA	TRBJ2-7	CASSSTGTALYEQYF	TGTGCCAGCAGCTCCACCGGGACAGCACTCTACGAGCAGTACTTC
TRBD2	TRBV11-2	few	TRBJ2-7	CASSLGLAGHVYEQYF	TGTGCCAGCAGCTTAGGGCTAGCGGGCCACGTCTACGAGCAGTACTTC
TRBD2	TRBV4-3	few	TRBJ2-5	CASSQVGSGGRETQYF	TGCGCCAGCAGCCAAGTAGGCTCGGGAGGGCGAGAGACCCAGTACTTC
NA	TRBV20-1	NA	TRBJ2-7	CSAEGRGPGTYEQYF	TGCAGTGCTGAGGGCAGGGGCCCGGGAACCTACGAGCAGTACTTC
TRBD2	TRBV6-2/TRBV6-3	NA	TRBJ2-1	CASSYGTSKQFF	TGTGCCAGCAGTTACGGGACTAGCAAGCAGTTCTTC
NA	TRBV6-2/TRBV6-3	NA	TRBJ1-5	CASSREGRNNQPQHF	TGTGCCAGTTCCCGCGAGGGGAGGAACAATCAGCCCCAGCATTTT
NA	TRBV12-3/TRBV12-4	NA	TRBJ2-4	CASSLYGEWNIQYF	TGTGCCAGCAGTTTATATGGGGAGTGGAACATTCAGTACTTC
NA	TRBV7-2	NA	TRBJ2-1	CASSLGLVEGEQFF	TGTGCCAGCAGCTTAGGACTTGTGGAGGGAGAGCAGTTCTTC
TRBD2	TRBV10-2	few	TRBJ2-3	CASTGGGGAGGDTQYF	TGCGCCAGCACGGGAGGGGGGGGCGCTGGAGGGGATACGCAGTATTTT
TRBD1	TRBV20-1	NA	TRBJ2-2	CSARVRAGGPGELFF	TGCAGTGCTAGAGTTCGGGCAGGGGGCCCCGGGGAGCTGTTTTTT
TRBD2	TRBV29-1	many	TRBJ2-5	CSALGGIRETQYF	TGCAGCGCTCTGGGGGGGATTCGAGAGACCCAGTACTTC
TRBD1	TRBV29-1	few	TRBJ1-2	CSVEETGQGYTF	TGCAGCGTTGAAGAGACAGGGCAGGGCTACACCTTC
NA	TRBV20-1	many	TRBJ1-5	CSAQGQGFQPQHF	TGCAGTGCGCAAGGTCAGGGATTTCAGCCCCAGCATTTT
TRBD2	TRBV7-2	NA	TRBJ2-5	CASSPGGEPKLAQYF	TGTGCCAGCAGCCCTGGGGGGGAACCCAAGTTGGCCCAGTACTTC
NA	TRBV7-9	few	TRBJ1-5	CASSLDTDSNQPQHF	TGTGCCAGCAGCTTAGATACAGATAGCAATCAGCCCCAGCATTTT
TRBD1	TRBV6-2/TRBV6-3	few	TRBJ2-7	CASSYDQGAYEQYF	TGTGCCAGCAGTTACGATCAGGGGGCCTACGAGCAGTACTTC
NA	TRBV4-3	NA	TRBJ1-5	CASSQDLSVPKQPQHF	TGCGCCAGCAGCCAAGATCTCTCGGTCCCAAAACAGCCCCAGCATTTT
NA	TRBV9	few	TRBJ2-1	CASSPGDSGYNEQFF	TGTGCCAGCAGCCCAGGGGATAGCGGCTACAATGAGCAGTTCTTC
TRBD1	TRBV5-5	NA	TRBJ1-1	CASSLDTGVTEAFF	TGTGCCAGCAGCTTGGATACAGGGGTCACTGAAGCTTTCTTT